Listed below are T cell receptor beta chains from one sample, sequenced in a study of blood T cell repertoires in COVID-19. Here immunoSEQ multiplex PCR was the method, and the copy in TCRdb shows in-frame clones only, minus some. The table shows 55,000 to 65,000 clones, with under 85% occurring only once. Sequenced: peripheral blood. The receptors were gathered from a man in his sixties with acute or convalescent COVID-19. CDR3s include the opening cysteine and the closing phenylalanine or tryptophan. A D gene is named only where the DNA matches it firmly. Size is stated for part of the rows, as once, few or many counts, or as a class when the clone is expanded.

TRBV7-6,TRBJ2-5,NA,NA,TGTGCCAGCCGACACCTCCAAGAGACCCAGTACTTC,CASRHLQETQYF
TRBV5-1,TRBJ1-1,NA,many,TGCGCCAGCAGCCCAAGGACTTTGAACACTGAAGCTTTCTTT,CASSPRTLNTEAFF
TRBV19,TRBJ1-5,TRBD1,NA,TGTGCCAGTAGTAAGGGGACAGCTGGCAATCAGCCCCAGCATTTT,CASSKGTAGNQPQHF
TRBV14,TRBJ2-7,NA,NA,TGTGCCAGCAGCATCGGACAGCGGTTGTACTTC,CASSIGQRLYF
TRBV4-2,TRBJ2-3,TRBD2,NA,TGTGCCAGCAGCCAACAAAGAGGGCTAGCGGGGGGTCCTAGCACAGATACGCAGTATTTT,CASSQQRGLAGGPSTDTQYF
TRBV19,TRBJ1-2,NA,once,TGTGCCAGTAGTCCTGGACAGTTTAACTATGGCTACACCTTC,CASSPGQFNYGYTF
TRBV7-9,TRBJ2-2,NA,NA,TGTGCCAGCAGCTTAGCGCGAAAGAACACCGGGGAGCTGTTTTTT,CASSLARKNTGELFF
TRBV27,TRBJ1-6,NA,few,TGTGCCAGCAGTTTATCGGCGGGCAGAGCCCTCCACTTT,CASSLSAGRALHF
TRBV5-1,TRBJ2-3,TRBD2,once,TGCGCCAGCAGCATCGGGGGGGCTATAGATACGCAGTATTTT,CASSIGGAIDTQYF
TRBV5-5,TRBJ1-2,NA,NA,TGTGCCAGCAGCTTGGCTTTGGGGGGTCACTATGGCTACACCTTC,CASSLALGGHYGYTF
TRBV27,TRBJ1-2,TRBD1,NA,TGTGCCAGCAGTATAGTGGCAGGGGGCAGTGGCTACACCTTC,CASSIVAGGSGYTF
TRBV7-3,TRBJ2-5,TRBD2,NA,TGTGCCAGCAGCTACACGGGGGGGCCGGTAGAGACCCAGTACTTC,CASSYTGGPVETQYF
TRBV5-8,TRBJ1-2,NA,NA,TGTGCCAGCAGCTTTTCCCGAGGACAGACCCACTATGGCTACACCTTC,CASSFSRGQTHYGYTF
TRBV18,TRBJ2-7,TRBD1,once,TGTGCCAGCTCACCAGCGATCGACAGGGCCTACGAGCAGTACTTC,CASSPAIDRAYEQYF
TRBV10-3,TRBJ1-1,TRBD1,NA,TGTGCCATCGGGGAGACAGGGGGCACTGAAGCTTTCTTT,CAIGETGGTEAFF
TRBV5-1,TRBJ2-2,NA,once,TGCGCCAGCGATAGGGACACAAACACCGGGGAGCTGTTTTTT,CASDRDTNTGELFF
TRBV7-2,TRBJ2-3,TRBD2,NA,TGTGCCAGCAGCGGACTAGCAGATACGCAGTATTTT,CASSGLADTQYF
TRBV12-5,TRBJ2-7,TRBD1,NA,TGTGCTAGTGGTTTGAACAGGGGTGGCGAGCAGTACTTC,CASGLNRGGEQYF
TRBV5-1,TRBJ1-1,NA,NA,TGCGCCAGCAGTCCGGGACACTTGAACACTGAAGCTTTCTTT,CASSPGHLNTEAFF